One sample yielded the 11 T cell receptor beta chains listed below, sequenced in a study of T cell clonality in common variable immunodeficiency. The protocol was immunoSEQ multiplex PCR, while the TCRdb copy is restricted to in-frame clones and leaves out a portion. The record shows about 39,000 clones for this sample, with no singletons present. The sample taken for sequencing was peripheral blood mononuclear cells. The receptor source for this set is a person aged 18 to 70 in good health.

Many counts were recorded for this clone. The sequenced fragment ends 3 residues before the CDR3 boundary, so the rest is inferred from the germline J gene. The J gene is TRBJ2-7, the V gene TRBV20-1, with no clear D. Looked up from germline, CDR1 is DFQATT and CDR2 is SNEGSKA (reference sequence). The CDR3 has 16 residues. Trimming stripped 0 bases from V and 5 bases from J, with 20 bases between. The CDR3 DNA, read in part, is TGCAGTGCTAGAGATATTCACTCTCTCATCGCCAACGAG. It translates to CSARDIHSLIANE. The whole CDR3 protein is CSARDIHSLIANEQYF.

Many counts were recorded for this clone. The read falls 3 residues short of the CDR3 end, and the missing part is taken from the germline J gene. This chain connects TRBV7-9 to TRBJ1-1; D is undetermined. This CDR3 is built from 13 residues. Trimming shortened V by 1 base and J by 0 bases, and 3 bases separated the two germline ends. Germline V CDR1 and CDR2: SEHNR, FQNEAQ (reference sequence). CDR3 loop: CASSLEVNTEAFF. CDR3 DNA (partial): TGTGCCAGCAGCTTAGAGGTGAACACTGAA. Variable domain in full (rest from reference TRBV7-9 and TRBJ1-1): DTGVSQNPRHKITKRGQNVTFRCDPISEHNRLYWYRQTLGQGPEFLTYFQNEAQLEKSRLLSDRFSAERPKGSFSTLEIQRTEQGDSAMYLCASSLEVNTEAFFGQGTRLTVV.

This clone occurred many times. The sequence runs out 3 residues before the end of the CDR3; the remainder is reconstructed from the germline J gene. The genes are TRBV20-1 and TRBJ2-7; 9 bases map to TRBD1. The V segment lost 0 bases and the J segment 3 bases; nucleotides outside the gene matches: 0. CDR1 is DFQATT, CDR2 SNEGSKA, per germline (reference sequence). CDR3 size: 13 residues. Here the CDR3 reads CSAREDRGYEQYF. The CDR3 bases that were read are TGCAGTGCTAGAGAGGACAGGGGCTACGAG.

This clone has only a few counts. The read falls 3 residues short of the CDR3 end, and the missing part is taken from the germline J gene. The V and J genes are TRBV14 and TRBJ2-7; 10 positions match TRBD1. The V gene's germline CDR1 is SGHDN and CDR2 FVKESK. This CDR3 spans 18 amino acids. V dropped 1 base and J dropped 4; count of bases not matched to a gene: 13. The DNA read from the CDR3 is TGTGCCAGCAGCCAAGTGCCCCTCTTGACAGGGGGCTGGTACGAG. This sequence encodes CASSQVPLLTGGWYE. From start to end, the CDR3 is CASSQVPLLTGGWYEQYF.

A few counts support this clone. The CDR3 extends 3 residues past the end of the read, so its final part is completed from the germline J gene. V and J are TRBV6-1 and TRBJ2-1, with D maybe TRBD2 (6 bases). V lost 1 base and J 0 bases, leaving 7 bases between the germline ends. The CDR3 consists of 15 residues. Germline CDR1 is MNHNS and CDR2 is SASEGT. CDR3 residues: CASSEVEGSYNEQFF. The CDR3 bases that were read are TGTGCCAGCAGTGAAGTGGAGGGCTCCTACAATGAG.

This clone was seen ten or more times. Sequencing ends 3 residues short of the CDR3 end; the germline J gene provides the rest. The chain links TRBV13 to TRBJ2-1; TRBD2 matches at 11 bases. Germline V lookup: CDR1 PRHDT, CDR2 FYEKMQ (reference sequence). V lost 5 bases, J lost 7 bases, and 7 bases stayed unmatched. CDR3 length: 15 amino acids. The sequenced CDR3 bases are TGTGCCAGCAGCCCCCCCCGGACTAGCGGGAATGAG. Protein product: CASSPPRTSGNE. The entire CDR3 is CASSPPRTSGNEQFF.

This clone has at least ten counts. The DNA ends 3 residues before the CDR3 does, and the rest of the CDR3 is filled in from the germline J gene. The rearrangement links TRBV30 to TRBJ1-4; tentative D call: TRBD1 (5 bases). The CDR3 covers 15 residues. V was cut by 6 bases and J by 6 bases, with 20 bases left in between. Germline V gene data show CDR1 as GTSNPN and CDR2 as SVGIG (reference sequence). Incomplete CDR3 DNA: TGTGCCTGCAGGACAATCGGCCTGAGCGATGAAAAA. Translating gives CACRTIGLSDEK. The entire CDR3 protein reads CACRTIGLSDEKLFF.

Note on this clone: The CDR3 extends 3 residues past the end of the read, so its final part is completed from the germline J gene. V usage is TRBV5-1 and J usage is TRBJ2-7; 14 nucleotides align to TRBD2. The CDR3 loop spans 14 amino acids. The germline V gene has CDR1 SGHRS and CDR2 YFSETQ. The V segment lost 3 bases and the J segment 5 bases; nucleotides outside the gene matches: 1. The sequenced CDR3 bases are TGCGCCAGCAGCTGGGGACTAGCGGGAGACGAG. Translated: CASSWGLAGDE. The whole CDR3 protein reads CASSWGLAGDEQYF.

This clone showed up just a few times. The CDR3 goes on 3 residues after the read ends, and that part is filled in from the germline J gene. The chain uses TRBV5-1 and TRBJ2-1; TRBD2 matches 8 bases. V gave up 2 bases and J gave up 7 bases; unmatched junction bases: 11. Per germline, CDR1 SGHRS and CDR2 YFSETQ. This CDR3 contains 16 residues. CDR3 region: CASSLGAGAGVNEQFF. The CDR3 bases that were read are TGCGCCAGCAGCTTAGGGGCCGGAGCGGGAGTAAATGAG.

This clone was recorded at least ten times. The read ends 3 residues before the CDR3 terminus; that terminus is restored from the germline J gene. The chain combines TRBV6-1 with TRBJ1-6; D uncertain. Between the trimmed V and J ends, which lost 3 bases and 10 bases, there was a span of 10 bases. The length of the CDR3 is 13 residues. CDR1 MNHNS and CDR2 SASEGT come from the germline V gene. CDR3 bases read: TGTGCCAGCAGTGACAGGATTGGATCACCC. It encodes CASSDRIGSP. The full CDR3 reads CASSDRIGSPLHF.

Many counts were recorded for this clone. Sequencing ends 3 residues short of the CDR3 end; the germline J gene provides the rest. The J gene is TRBJ2-1, the V gene TRBV12-5, with 13 bases aligning to TRBD2. CDR1 LGHNT and CDR2 FRNRAP come from the germline V gene. The junction had 6 bases not matched to a gene; V was cut back by 6 bases and J by 4 bases. The CDR3 consists of 16 residues. The CDR3: CASGQTSGRAYNEQFF. The part of the CDR3 DNA that was read is TGTGCTAGTGGCCAAACTAGCGGGAGGGCTTACAATGAG.